These 31 T cell receptor beta chains were all obtained from the same sample, sequenced in a study of patients and donors after allogeneic stem cell transplantation. MiXCR was run by TCRdb on the RT-PCR reads, yielding one entry per CDR3 protein. Of some 200,000 distinct CDR3 sequences listed, roughly two fifths are singletons. The source material was blood, either unsorted or a sorted T cell fraction (not recorded which). Receptors originate from a human donor who was either an allogeneic HSCT recipient or a stem cell or donor lymphocyte infusion donor (not recorded which). It is not recorded whose cells these are; they may come from a transplant donor.

The V and J genes are TRBV27 and TRBJ1-1, with 7 bases identical to TRBD1. The V segment lost 0 bases and the J segment 0 bases; nucleotides outside the gene matches: 16. The CDR3 is 20 residues long. Per the germline V gene, CDR1 is MNHEY and CDR2 is SMNVEV (reference sequence). The CDR3 is CASSLSISATGMKMNTEAFF. CDR3 bases: TGTGCCAGCAGTTTATCGATTTCCGCGACAGGGATGAAAATGAACACTGAAGCTTTCTTT.

CDR3 sequence reads: CASSQDSLAGNTGELFF. The CDR3 DNA is TGCGCCAGCAGCCAAGATTCGCTAGCGGGAAACACCGGGGAGCTGTTTTTT. This chain connects TRBV4-3 to TRBJ2-2; 9 bases align to TRBD2. The CDR3 has 17 amino acids. V shed 0 bases and J 2 bases; nucleotides not matched to a gene: 4. In germline, CDR1 is LGHNA, CDR2 YSLEER.

The chain employs TRBV7-3 and TRBJ2-1; D perhaps matches TRBD2 (5 bases). The CDR3 covers 23 residues. With 1 base removed from V and 0 bases from J, the gap between germline ends came to 31 bases. Germline V CDR1 and CDR2: SGHTA, FQGTGA. CDR3 sequence (DNA): TGTGCCAGCAGCTTAAGGGCTGAGGAGGAAGGCCCTTTCAAAGAGAGCTCCTACAATGAGCAGTTCTTC. Encoded protein: CASSLRAEEEGPFKESSYNEQFF.

The chain carries TRBV5-5 and TRBJ1-4; D not resolved. This CDR3 has 16 amino acids. Trimming removed 0 bases at V and 5 bases at J, with 14 bases between. Germline V gene sequence: CDR1 SGHKS, CDR2 YYEKEE (reference sequence). CDR3 loop: CASSLALGGGNEKLFF. DNA for the CDR3: TGTGCCAGCAGCTTGGCCTTGGGCGGAGGGAATGAAAAACTGTTTTTT.

The genes are TRBV5-6 and TRBJ1-2; a possible D gene is TRBD1 (5 bases). The germline gives CDR1 SGHDT, CDR2 YYEEEE. The CDR3 runs 15 residues. Trimming pared 0 bases from V and 4 bases from J, leaving 13 bases between. DNA for the CDR3: TGTGCCAGCAGCTTGGAGGGGCTCCTGATCTATGGCTACACCTTC. It codes for CASSLEGLLIYGYTF.

The chain couples TRBV2 to TRBJ2-5; weak D call: TRBD2 (5 bases). Trimming removed 4 bases from V and 9 bases from J, with 18 bases in between. Germline CDR1 is SNHLY and CDR2 is FYNNEI. This CDR3 contains 14 residues. This CDR3 reads CASSGPPEPAAQYF. DNA of the CDR3: TGTGCCAGCAGTGGACCCCCGGAGCCAGCGGCCCAGTACTTC. Complete variable domain (other parts from reference TRBV2 and TRBJ2-5): EPEVTQTPSHQVTQMGQEVILRCVPISNHLYFYWYRQILGQKVEFLVSFYNNEISEKSEIFDDQFSVERPDGSNFTLKIRSTKLEDSAMYFCASSGPPEPAAQYFGPGTRLLVL.

The sample holds a few counts of this clonotype. V and J are TRBV5-1 and TRBJ2-2; D is perhaps TRBD2 (5 bases). The CDR3 runs 14 residues. The V end lost 0 bases, the J end lost 7 bases, and 10 bases lay between the germline ends. Germline assignment: CDR1 SGHRS and CDR2 YFSETQ. Written as DNA, the CDR3 is TGCGCCAGCAGCTTGGCTAGCTCCGGCGGGGAGCTGTTTTTT. Translation: CASSLASSGGELFF.

In this sample, this clonotype turned up a few times. This chain uses TRBV6-2 or TRBV6-3 with TRBJ1-5; D call uncertain. CDR3 size: 13 residues. In germline, CDR1 is MNHEY, CDR2 SVGEGT. The ends were cut back, 6 bases at V and 2 bases at J, with 8 bases in the middle. CDR3 amino acids: CASRLSGNQPQHF. CDR3 DNA: TGTGCCAGCAGACTATCGGGCAATCAGCCCCAGCATTTT.

This clonotype was seen a handful of times. The gene calls are TRBV27 and TRBJ2-1, with D possibly TRBD1 on 6 matching bases. Germline CDR1 and CDR2: MNHEY and SMNVEV (reference sequence). V was clipped by 9 bases and J by 11 bases, with 17 bases between them. The CDR3 is 12 amino acids. CDR3 in amino acids: CASKYLGGQQFF. As DNA, the CDR3 is TGTGCCAGTAAATACTTAGGGGGACAGCAGTTCTTC.

The chain uses TRBV19 and TRBJ1-4, with D uncertain. Trimming left V 9 bases short and J 6 bases short, with 17 bases between. This CDR3 is built from 14 residues. Germline assignment: CDR1 LNHDA and CDR2 SQIVND (reference sequence). The CDR3: CASRRDFEDEKLFF. CDR3 nucleotide sequence: TGTGCCAGCCGGAGGGATTTCGAGGATGAAAAACTGTTTTTT.

V usage is TRBV29-1 and J usage is TRBJ2-7; 12 bases are shared with TRBD2. The CDR3 runs 13 residues. The trim removed 4 bases at V and 3 bases at J, leaving 1 base unmatched. Germline CDR1 reads SQVTM; CDR2 reads ANQGSEA. CDR3 sequence (DNA): TGCAGCGTTGCGACTAGCGGGGGCTACGAGCAGTACTTC. Translation gives CSVATSGGYEQYF.

J is TRBJ1-2 and V is TRBV7-9; the match to TRBD1 covers 7 bases. The CDR3 has 16 amino acids. The trim removed 5 bases at V and 3 bases at J, leaving 12 bases unmatched. In germline, CDR1 is SEHNR, CDR2 FQNEAQ (reference sequence). CDR3 in DNA: TGTGCCAGCAGCCCGGCTATGACAGGGTGGTACTATGGCTACACCTTC. Encoded protein: CASSPAMTGWYYGYTF.

There are a few counts of this clonotype. This chain links TRBV11-2 with TRBJ1-1, with D maybe TRBD1 (5 bases). CDR1 is SGHAT, CDR2 FQNNGV, per germline. This CDR3 is 16 amino acids long. The ends were cut back, 5 bases at V and 0 bases at J, with 16 bases in the middle. Here the CDR3 reads CASSISGARMNTEAFF. The CDR3 DNA sequence: TGTGCCAGCAGCATAAGCGGGGCCCGAATGAACACTGAAGCTTTCTTT.

This clonotype was detected a few times. The chain joins TRBV6-5 to TRBJ1-2; D is possibly TRBD1 (5 bases). CDR3 size: 14 residues. V lost 0 bases and J 4 bases, leaving 9 bases between the germline ends. Germline V gives CDR1 MNHEY, CDR2 SVGAGI. The CDR3 DNA follows: TGTGCCAGCAGTTACTCCCACGGGGGCTATGGCTACACCTTC. It translates to CASSYSHGGYGYTF.

J is TRBJ2-1 and V is TRBV29-1; TRBD1 matches 8 bases. The CDR3 runs 15 residues. J was trimmed by 9 bases and V by 0 bases; bases with no gene match: 10. The germline V gene encodes CDR1 SQVTM and CDR2 ANQGSEA. The CDR3 spells CSVEDKQGVVFEQFF. CDR3 DNA sequence: TGCAGCGTTGAAGATAAACAGGGGGTCGTTTTTGAGCAGTTCTTC.

The V and J genes are TRBV9 and TRBJ2-1; possibly TRBD1 for D (7 bases). The CDR3 loop spans 17 amino acids. V lost 3 bases and J 0 bases, leaving 16 bases between the germline ends. CDR1 SGDLS and CDR2 YYNGEE come from the germline V gene. In DNA form, the CDR3 reads TGTGCCAGCAGCGGGGCGGCGGGACAGAGCTCCTACAATGAGCAGTTCTTC. This gives the protein CASSGAAGQSSYNEQFF.

The table lists this clonotype with a few counts. This chain links TRBV5-6 with TRBJ2-1; D ambiguous. Trimming removed 4 bases at V and 5 bases at J, with 4 bases between. There are 11 residues in the CDR3. Germline CDR1 and CDR2: SGHDT and YYEEEE. The CDR3, as DNA: TGTGCCAGCAGCGTTAACAATGAGCAGTTCTTC. Translation: CASSVNNEQFF.

The chain links TRBV24-1 to TRBJ2-7; a possible D gene is TRBD2 (5 bases). V lost 1 base and J lost 8, with 17 bases in between. Germline V gene data show CDR1 as KGHDR and CDR2 as SFDVKD. The CDR3 runs 15 residues. DNA of the CDR3: TGTGCCACCAGTGATTTACAAGAGGTACCGGGGAAGCAGTACTTC. Protein sequence: CATSDLQEVPGKQYF.

In DNA, the CDR3 is TGCAGCGTGGCCACGGACACTGAAGCTTTCTTT. Translated, it gives CSVATDTEAFF. J is TRBJ1-1 and V is TRBV29-1; no definite D call. V lost 6 bases and J lost 3, with 8 bases in between. Germline assignment: CDR1 SQVTM and CDR2 ANQGSEA. The CDR3 loop spans 11 amino acids.

This chain links TRBV12-3 or TRBV12-4 with TRBJ2-1; TRBD2 matches 7 bases. V lost 3 bases to trimming and J lost 4 bases; unmatched junction nucleotides: 6. CDR3 length: 15 residues. DNA of the CDR3: TGTGCCAGCAGTTTCGCCGGGACTACTTACAATGAGCAGTTCTTC. The encoded protein is CASSFAGTTYNEQFF.

This rearrangement joins TRBV20-1 to TRBJ2-1; 9 bases are shared with TRBD2. The germline gives CDR1 DFQATT, CDR2 SNEGSKA (reference sequence). V lost 5 bases to trimming and J lost 0 bases; unmatched junction nucleotides: 5. The CDR3 totals 15 residues. The CDR3 spells CSAPSGKSSYNEQFF. The CDR3 bases are TGCAGTGCTCCTAGCGGGAAGAGCTCCTACAATGAGCAGTTCTTC.

The chain links TRBV7-9 to TRBJ2-7, with D possibly matching TRBD2 (6 bases). This CDR3 is built from 12 residues. The V end lost 5 bases, the J end lost 6 bases, and 11 bases lay between the germline ends. The germline V gene has CDR1 SEHNR and CDR2 FQNEAQ (reference sequence). The chain's CDR3 is CASSPRDFEQYF. CDR3 bases: TGTGCCAGCAGCCCTCGGGACTTCGAGCAGTACTTC.

The CDR3 reads CASSPLPGTVGNEQFF. The CDR3 DNA reads as TGTGCCAGCAGTCCCCTCCCCGGGACAGTTGGCAATGAGCAGTTCTTC. V usage is TRBV7-9 and J usage is TRBJ2-1, with 7 bases lining up with TRBD1. From germline, CDR1 is SEHNR and CDR2 FQNEAQ (reference sequence). CDR3 size: 16 residues. The V gene end was trimmed by 6 bases and the J gene end by 6 bases; junction bases not matched to a gene: 14.

The J gene is TRBJ2-7, the V gene TRBV29-1; a possible D gene is TRBD2 (6 bases). Per germline, CDR1 SQVTM and CDR2 ANQGSEA. This CDR3 is built from 13 residues. V dropped 2 bases and J dropped 4 bases, with 12 bases sitting between them. CDR3 loop: CSVEWDGSYEQYF. The CDR3 DNA reads TGCAGCGTTGAATGGGACGGGAGTTACGAGCAGTACTTC.

The chain links TRBV6-6 to TRBJ1-3; D perhaps matches TRBD1 (6 bases). Per the germline V gene, CDR1 is MNHNY and CDR2 is SVGAGI (reference sequence). The CDR3 runs to 16 residues. V lost 2 bases and J 1 base, leaving 12 bases between the germline ends. CDR3 region: CASSYDRKGSGNTIYF. CDR3 nucleotides: TGTGCCAGCAGTTACGACAGGAAGGGTTCTGGAAACACCATATATTTT.

The V call is TRBV6-2 or TRBV6-3, the J call TRBJ2-1, with 10 positions matching TRBD2. Germline V gene lookup returns CDR1 MNHEY and CDR2 SVGEGT. Trimming cost V 2 bases and J 2 bases; bases outside gene matches: 6. The CDR3 contains 17 residues. CDR3 in amino acids: CASSYVLAGVTYNEQFF. The CDR3 bases are TGTGCCAGCAGTTACGTTCTAGCGGGAGTCACCTACAATGAGCAGTTCTTC.

Only one count was recorded for this clonotype. The gene calls are TRBV30 and TRBJ2-7; 13 positions agree with TRBD2. This CDR3 has 13 residues. V shed 6 bases and J 5 bases; nucleotides not matched to a gene: 4. CDR1 is GTSNPN and CDR2 is SVGIG in the germline V gene (reference sequence). Written as DNA, the CDR3 is TGTGCCTGTCGGACTAGCGGGAGAAACGAGCAGTACTTC. This codes for CACRTSGRNEQYF.

In this sample, this clonotype turned up a few times. The gene calls are TRBV4-3 and TRBJ1-1; no reliable D call. The germline V gene encodes CDR1 LGHNA and CDR2 YSLEER. CDR3 length: 13 residues. The ends were cut back, 4 bases at V and 1 base at J, with 7 bases in the middle. The CDR3 coding sequence is TGCGCCAGCAGCCCCTCCGCGAACACTGAAGCTTTCTTT. Translated, it gives CASSPSANTEAFF.

This chain links TRBV12-3 or TRBV12-4 with TRBJ2-1; 14 bases are shared with TRBD2. Losses at the gene ends were 3 bases for V and 3 bases for J; bases not matched to a gene: 13. The CDR3 covers 20 residues. The DNA for the CDR3 is TGTGCCAGCAGTTTTGGACTAGCGGGAGGTGCTTTTAGTAGCTACAATGAGCAGTTCTTC. Its translation is CASSFGLAGGAFSSYNEQFF.

There are a few counts of this clonotype. This chain uses TRBV6-6 with TRBJ1-3; perhaps TRBD1 as D (6 bases). Trimming removed 6 bases from V and 0 bases from J, with 12 bases in between. This CDR3 has 15 residues. The germline V gene has CDR1 MNHNY and CDR2 SVGAGI (reference sequence). The CDR3 sequence is CASSLTGPSGNTIYF. The CDR3 coding sequence is TGTGCCAGCAGCCTCACAGGGCCCTCTGGAAACACCATATATTTT.

The chain joins TRBV7-9 to TRBJ1-1; the D gene is possibly TRBD1 (6 bases). This CDR3 comprises 15 residues. Germline V CDR1 and CDR2: SEHNR, FQNEAQ (reference sequence). Trimming took off 5 bases at V and 1 base at J, with 14 bases between the two ends. CDR3: CASSDYRDGNTEAFF. The CDR3 nucleotides are TGTGCCAGCAGCGACTACAGGGATGGGAACACTGAAGCTTTCTTT.